Below, one T cell receptor beta chain is given with its context. Germline CDR1 and CDR2: SGHTA and FQGNSA. V lost 4 bases and J lost 1, with 10 bases in between. The CDR3 is 14 residues long. This specimen comes from a study of radiotherapy plus CTLA-4 blockade in lung cancer. Some clones are missing from TCRdb's copy, which holds only in-frame ones; the method was immunoSEQ multiplex PCR. The sample lists 40,000 to 45,000 clones, roughly 75% occurring once. The sequences come from peripheral blood, collected from a patient treated with radiotherapy plus ipilimumab. This clonotype was obtained from a human donor with non-small cell lung cancer who had stable disease on radiotherapy plus ipilimumab. This chain joins TRBV7-2 and TRBJ1-2; perhaps TRBD1 as D (6 bases). Written as DNA, the CDR3 is TGTGCCAGCAGCTCGAAACAGGGTAACTATGGCTACACCTTC. Translated: CASSSKQGNYGYTF.